This T cell receptor (beta chain) stems from a study of T cell repertoires in cytomegalovirus infection (dated by TCRdb to the late 2010s). Some background on the complete study: The peptide stimulations were aimed at well-studied HLA-B-restricted epitopes as well as recently identified HLA-C-restricted CMV epitopes, whose presentation resists viral immunomodulation. Donor HLA type was relevant to the analysis, as public TCR beta signatures indicated carriage of CMV infection together with the matching HLA type.

Trimming removed 7 bases from V and 1 base from J, leaving 13 bases between the germline ends. The CDR3 measures 14 amino acids from cysteine to phenylalanine. Here the CDR3 DNA is all that survives: 42 bases in frame from base 1. CDR1 and CDR2 were assigned from the germline V gene (reference sequence) as SEHNR and FQNEAQ. About this clonotype itself: This receptor's antigen is unknown. This may stem from a read error, because a much larger clone lies one nucleotide away.

What the study reported, not specific to this receptor: The ex vivo response was dominated by HLA-C-restricted CMV-specific TCR beta clonotypes, which also provided the single most frequent clonotype in two of eight donors. Cumulative frequency of public TCR beta family members discriminated carriers of CMV infection plus the relevant HLA type in this cohort and an independent 352-donor cohort.

The instrument given in TCRdb is Illumina HiSeq 1500. TCRdb cleaned the public reads at Q25 with fastp, built clones with MiXCR and kept in-frame beta chains. Every entry covers one CDR3 protein and lists the most common genes and DNA from its rows. The sample records about 830,000 distinct CDR3 sequences, approximately 32% of which are singletons. The ten largest clones capture approximately 13% of the sample. Reading the label with the study, this specimen's treatment or condition is: in vitro stimulation with specific CMV peptide epitopes to enrich CMV-specific T cells. The receptor chain draws on TRBV7-9 and TRBJ2-5, and TRBD1 may be the D gene, going by 5 matching bases. The source is a human donor in good health (CMV status not recorded). Some clones in this sample may be carry-over from other donors' samples. The sample in question was cultured CD8+ T cells from PBMCs, obtained from culture after CMV antigen stimulation. The CDR3 protein is CASNFNRGQETQYF. The sequenced DNA: TGTGCCAGCAACTTCAATAGGGGCCAAGAGACCCAGTACTTC.